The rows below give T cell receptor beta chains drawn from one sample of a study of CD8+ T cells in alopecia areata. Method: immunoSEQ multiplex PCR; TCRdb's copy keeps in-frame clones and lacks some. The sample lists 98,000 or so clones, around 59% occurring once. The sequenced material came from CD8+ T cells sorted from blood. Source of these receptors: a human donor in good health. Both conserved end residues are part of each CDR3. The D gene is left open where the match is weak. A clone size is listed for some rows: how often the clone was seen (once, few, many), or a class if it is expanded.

TGCAGCGTTTATTCCTTTCGTTTAGAAAAGAGGGGGTATACGCAGTATTTT,CSVYSFRLEKRGYTQYF,TRBV29-1,.,.,TRBJ2-3
TGTGCCAGCAGCCCCAGCACAGGGGTTGGACGTGAAAAACTGTTTTTT,CASSPSTGVGREKLFF,TRBV7-6,TRBD1,few,TRBJ1-4
TGTGCCAGCAGCCAAGGGACATCGGAAGCTTTCTTT,CASSQGTSEAFF,TRBV4-2,.,.,TRBJ1-1
TGTGCCAGCAGTTCCGGACAGGGTTTGACAACGACCCAGTACTTC,CASSSGQGLTTTQYF,TRBV6-5,TRBD1,.,TRBJ2-5
TGTGCCAGCAGCCGGACAACGAACACCGGGGAGCTGTTTTTT,CASSRTTNTGELFF,TRBV7-6,.,.,TRBJ2-2
TGCGCCAGCAGCTTGGCTGGTGGGGGTGGGTCCTACGAGCAGTACTTC,CASSLAGGGGSYEQYF,TRBV5-1,.,.,TRBJ2-7
TGTGCCTGGAGTTTTTCGGTGTGGGGCCCGGGGACTGAAGCTTTCTTT,CAWSFSVWGPGTEAFF,TRBV30,.,few,TRBJ1-1
TGTGCCAGCAGCTGGGACAGACGTCAAGAGACCCAGTACTTC,CASSWDRRQETQYF,TRBV11-2,TRBD1,.,TRBJ2-5
TGTGCCAGCAGGGCCCGGGGTCACGAGCAGTACTTC,CASRARGHEQYF,TRBV28,.,.,TRBJ2-7
TGCGCCAGCAGCTTGTCCACCTCCATAACTGAAGCTTTCTTT,CASSLSTSITEAFF,TRBV5-1,.,.,TRBJ1-1
TGTGCCAGCAGCGAAGGGGGACAGCAAGAGACCCAGTACTTC,CASSEGGQQETQYF,TRBV13,TRBD1,few,TRBJ2-5
TGTGCCAGCAGCTCTGGAGGGGGGGCAGAGACCCAGTACTTC,CASSSGGGAETQYF,TRBV13,.,.,TRBJ2-5
TGTGCCAGCAGCTTCGGGGGGGCTCCCTCCTACAATGAGCAGTTCTTC,CASSFGGAPSYNEQFF,TRBV13,TRBD2,.,TRBJ2-1
TGTGCCAGCAGTTTCAAGGGGGCGCGGGACATTCAGTACTTC,CASSFKGARDIQYF,TRBV28,TRBD1,few,TRBJ2-4
TGTGCCTGGAGTGTACAAGCGGGGTACACTGAAGCTTTCTTT,CAWSVQAGYTEAFF,TRBV30,.,.,TRBJ1-1
TGCGCCAGCAGCTTGGTTGGGCGAGGACAGGGGGGCACTGAAGCTTTCTTT,CASSLVGRGQGGTEAFF,TRBV5-1,TRBD1,.,TRBJ1-1
TGCGCCAGCAGCTTGATGATCGCGTCCTACGAGCAGTACTTC,CASSLMIASYEQYF,TRBV5-1,.,.,TRBJ2-7
TGTGCCAGCAGTCATTTGGGTGAGGATTCACCCCTCCACTTT,CASSHLGEDSPLHF,TRBV28,.,few,TRBJ1-6
TGTGCCAGCAGCTTGGCCGTCAACACTGAAGCTTTCTTT,CASSLAVNTEAFF,TRBV5-6,.,.,TRBJ1-1
TGTGCCACCAGCAGGACTAGCGGGGGGGCTAGCGCCGGGGAGCTGTTTTTT,CATSRTSGGASAGELFF,TRBV15,TRBD2,.,TRBJ2-2
TGTGCCAGCTCCTTTAGCGGGGGATACAATGAGCAGTTCTTC,CASSFSGGYNEQFF,TRBV11-2,TRBD2,.,TRBJ2-1
TGCGCCAGCAGCGTGCCAGGGGCTCTGCTTAATGAAAAACTGTTTTTT,CASSVPGALLNEKLFF,TRBV4-1,.,.,TRBJ1-4
TGTGCCAGCAGCTTGGGTTTGAACTCCTACAATGAGCAGTTCTTC,CASSLGLNSYNEQFF,TRBV5-6,.,.,TRBJ2-1